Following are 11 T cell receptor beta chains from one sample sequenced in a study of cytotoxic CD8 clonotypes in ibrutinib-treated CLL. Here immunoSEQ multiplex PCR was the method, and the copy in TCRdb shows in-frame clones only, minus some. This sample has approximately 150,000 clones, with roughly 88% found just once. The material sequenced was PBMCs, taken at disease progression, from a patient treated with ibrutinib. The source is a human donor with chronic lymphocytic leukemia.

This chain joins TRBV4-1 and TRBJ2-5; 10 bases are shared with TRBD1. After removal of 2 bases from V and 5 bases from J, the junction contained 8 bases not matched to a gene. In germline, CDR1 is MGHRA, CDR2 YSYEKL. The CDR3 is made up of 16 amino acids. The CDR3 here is CASSQPPGQGRETQYF. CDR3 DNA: TGCGCCAGCAGCCAACCTCCGGGACAGGGGAGGGAGACCCAGTACTTC.

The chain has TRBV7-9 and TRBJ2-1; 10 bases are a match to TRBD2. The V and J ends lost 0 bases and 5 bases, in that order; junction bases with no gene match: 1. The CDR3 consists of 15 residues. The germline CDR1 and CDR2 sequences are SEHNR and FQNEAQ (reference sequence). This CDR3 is CASSLASGGNNEQFF. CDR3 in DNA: TGTGCCAGCAGCTTAGCTAGCGGGGGGAACAATGAGCAGTTCTTC.

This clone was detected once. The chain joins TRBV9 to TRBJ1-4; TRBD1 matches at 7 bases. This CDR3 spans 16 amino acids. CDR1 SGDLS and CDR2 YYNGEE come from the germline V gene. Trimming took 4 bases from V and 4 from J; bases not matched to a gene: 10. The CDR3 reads CASSPSLTGINEKLFF. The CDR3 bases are TGTGCCAGCAGCCCGTCCTTGACAGGGATTAATGAAAAACTGTTTTTT. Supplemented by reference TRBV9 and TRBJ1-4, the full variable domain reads DSGVTQTPKHLITATGQRVTLRCSPRSGDLSVYWYQQSLDQGLQFLIQYYNGEERAKGNILERFSAQQFPDLHSELNLSSLELGDSALYFCASSPSLTGINEKLFFGSGTQLSVL.

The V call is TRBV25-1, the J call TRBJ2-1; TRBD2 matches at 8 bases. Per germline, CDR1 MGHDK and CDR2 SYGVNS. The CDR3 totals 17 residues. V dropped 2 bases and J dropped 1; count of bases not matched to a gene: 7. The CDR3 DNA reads TGTGCCAGCAGTGAACTTAGCGGGACTGAATCCTACAATGAGCAGTTCTTC. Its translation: CASSELSGTESYNEQFF.

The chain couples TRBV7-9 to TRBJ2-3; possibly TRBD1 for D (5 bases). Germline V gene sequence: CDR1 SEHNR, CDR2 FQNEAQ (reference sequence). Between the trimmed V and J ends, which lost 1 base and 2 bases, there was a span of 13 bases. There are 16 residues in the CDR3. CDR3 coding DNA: TGTGCCAGCAGCTTAGATTGGGGCACCGACACAGATACGCAGTATTTT. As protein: CASSLDWGTDTDTQYF.

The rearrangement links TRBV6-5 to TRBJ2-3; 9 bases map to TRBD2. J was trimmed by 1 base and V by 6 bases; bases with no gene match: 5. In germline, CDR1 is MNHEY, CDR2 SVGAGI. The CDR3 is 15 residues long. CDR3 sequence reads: CASRQIAGGTDTQYF. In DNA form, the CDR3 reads TGTGCCAGCAGGCAAATAGCGGGAGGCACAGATACGCAGTATTTT.

In nucleotides, the CDR3 is TGCGCCAGCAGCCAAGACGGCAGGGATGCCTACGAGCAGTACTTC. Its protein product is CASSQDGRDAYEQYF. The chain uses TRBV4-1 and TRBJ2-7; TRBD1 might be the D (5 bases). Per germline, CDR1 MGHRA and CDR2 YSYEKL. V lost 0 bases, J lost 2 bases, and 11 bases lay in between. The CDR3 totals 15 residues.

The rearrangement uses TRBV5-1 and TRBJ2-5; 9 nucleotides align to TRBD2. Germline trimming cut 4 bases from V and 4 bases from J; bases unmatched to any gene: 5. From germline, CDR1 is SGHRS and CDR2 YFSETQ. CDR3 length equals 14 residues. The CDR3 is CASSAGGPLETQYF. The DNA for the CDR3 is TGCGCCAGCAGCGCGGGAGGGCCACTAGAGACCCAGTACTTC.

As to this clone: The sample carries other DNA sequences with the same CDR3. In nucleotides, the CDR3 is TGTGCCAGCAGTTACTCAGGCTCTGGAAACACCATATATTTT. Protein: CASSYSGSGNTIYF. The rearrangement links TRBV6-5 to TRBJ1-3, with D hard to call. V lost 0 bases to trimming and J lost 0 bases, with 3 bases between them. The CDR3 covers 14 residues. CDR1 is MNHEY, CDR2 SVGAGI, per germline.

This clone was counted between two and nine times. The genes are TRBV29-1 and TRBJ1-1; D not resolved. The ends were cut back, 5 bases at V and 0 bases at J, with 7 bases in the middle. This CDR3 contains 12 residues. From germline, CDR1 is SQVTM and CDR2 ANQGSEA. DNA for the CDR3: TGCAGCGTTAAGAATATGAACACTGAAGCTTTCTTT. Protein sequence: CSVKNMNTEAFF.

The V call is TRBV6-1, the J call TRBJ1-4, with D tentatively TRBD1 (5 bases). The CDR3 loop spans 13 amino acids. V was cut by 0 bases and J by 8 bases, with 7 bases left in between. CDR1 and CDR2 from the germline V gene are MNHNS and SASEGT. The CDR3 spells CASSEARQEKLFF. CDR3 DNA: TGTGCCAGCAGTGAAGCGCGACAGGAAAAACTGTTTTTT.